The 31 T cell receptor beta chains listed next were all sequenced from one sample in a study of blood T cell repertoires in COVID-19. The table came from immunoSEQ multiplex PCR; TCRdb's copy has only in-frame clones and leaves some out. The table lists about 160,000 clones, about 80% of them singletons. Sequencing was done on a sample of PBMCs or T cells enriched from blood (not recorded which). These receptors came from a man aged 45-60 years who had recovered from COVID-19.

This chain links TRBV11-2 with TRBJ1-1, with D hard to call. The CDR3 is 14 amino acids. CDR1 and CDR2 (germline): SGHAT, FQNNGV. V was trimmed by 0 bases and J by 1 base, leaving 6 bases between them. The CDR3 DNA reads as TGTGCCAGCAGCTTAGATGCAGGGAACACTGAAGCTTTCTTT. The encoded protein is CASSLDAGNTEAFF.

This clone turned up a few times. V is TRBV7-6 and J is TRBJ2-7; 8 bases are shared with TRBD1. Looked up from germline, CDR1 is SGHVS and CDR2 is FNYEAQ. The CDR3 consists of 15 residues. V was clipped by 1 base and J by 6 bases; unmatched bases: 8. The CDR3 coding sequence is TGTGCCAGCAGCTTAGGTGCGCAGGGGGCAGGCGAGCAGTACTTC. Encoded protein: CASSLGAQGAGEQYF.

The V gene is TRBV12-5, the J gene TRBJ2-3; TRBD2 aligns across 13 bases. The germline CDR1 and CDR2 sequences are LGHNT and FRNRAP. J was trimmed by 6 bases and V by 1 base; bases with no gene match: 4. CDR3 length equals 16 residues. The CDR3 is CASGLGLAGGGDTQYF. CDR3 DNA: TGTGCTAGTGGTTTGGGACTAGCGGGGGGTGGGGATACGCAGTATTTT.

This clone has just a few counts. The chain recombines TRBV18 with TRBJ1-1; no definite D call. The CDR3 extends over 14 amino acids. CDR1 and CDR2 (germline): KGHSH, LQKENI. V lost 2 bases and J 0 bases, leaving 7 bases between the germline ends. As DNA, the CDR3 is TGTGCCAGCTCACCAGTCGTTCTGAACACTGAAGCTTTCTTT. The encoded protein is CASSPVVLNTEAFF. Combining the CDR3 with reference TRBV18 and TRBJ1-1 gives the whole variable domain NAGVMQNPRHLVRRRGQEARLRCSPMKGHSHVYWYRQLPEEGLKFMVYLQKENIIDESGMPKERFSAEFPKEGPSILRIQQVVRGDSAAYFCASSPVVLNTEAFFGQGTRLTVV.

This clone was counted many times. Distinct nucleotide sequences in the sample also encode this CDR3. CDR3 sequence (DNA): TGTGCCAGCAGTGAGTGGGGGGACTACGAGCAGTACTTC. Its translation is CASSEWGDYEQYF. V usage is TRBV6-1 and J usage is TRBJ2-7, with D maybe TRBD2 (6 bases). Germline V gives CDR1 MNHNS, CDR2 SASEGT. CDR3 length equals 13 residues. Trimming stripped 3 bases from V and 3 bases from J, with 9 bases between.

This clone was observed once. The chain joins TRBV2 to TRBJ1-2; D is uncertain. Germline assignment: CDR1 SNHLY and CDR2 FYNNEI. This CDR3 has 13 amino acids. V was cut by 3 bases and J by 8 bases, with 13 bases left in between. CDR3 residues: CASSDLGVKGYTF. CDR3 in DNA: TGTGCCAGCAGTGATCTAGGTGTCAAGGGCTACACCTTC.

CDR3 loop: CASRKTGNTEAFF. CDR3 DNA sequence: TGTGCCAGCAGGAAAACAGGGAACACTGAAGCTTTCTTT. The chain carries TRBV6-5 and TRBJ1-1; the D gene is possibly TRBD1 (5 bases). Trimming pared 6 bases from V and 1 base from J, leaving 9 bases between. There are 13 residues in the CDR3. In germline, CDR1 is MNHEY, CDR2 SVGAGI.

In DNA, the CDR3 is TGTGCCAGCAGCTTAGCGCTAAGTCAATATAATGAAAAACTGTTTTTT. Translation gives CASSLALSQYNEKLFF. The chain has TRBV7-9 and TRBJ1-4; D gene unclear. CDR3 length: 16 residues. CDR1 SEHNR and CDR2 FQNEAQ come from the germline V gene (reference sequence). Trimming stripped 0 bases from V and 4 bases from J, with 12 bases between.

This clone has just one count. This sequence joins TRBV7-3 and TRBJ2-1; 8 bases fit TRBD1. Trimming removed 3 bases from V and 5 bases from J; junction bases left unmatched: 6. There are 15 residues in the CDR3. Looked up from germline, CDR1 is SGHTA and CDR2 is FQGTGA. The CDR3 DNA follows: TGTGCCAGCAGCTTGACCGGGACAGGACACAATGAGCAGTTCTTC. The encoded protein is CASSLTGTGHNEQFF.

Details on this clone: This same CDR3 is encoded by further DNA sequences in the sample. The chain links TRBV15 to TRBJ1-4; weak D call: TRBD1 (5 bases). The V gene's germline CDR1 is LNHNV and CDR2 YYDKDF (reference sequence). CDR3 length equals 15 residues. With 3 bases removed from V and 2 bases from J, the gap between germline ends came to 10 bases. Written as DNA, the CDR3 is TGTGCCACCAGCAGGACGACAGCTACTAATGAAAAACTGTTTTTT. Amino acid sequence: CATSRTTATNEKLFF.

This sequence joins TRBV27 and TRBJ2-1; 11 bases are a match to TRBD2. The CDR3 totals 18 residues. CDR1 MNHEY and CDR2 SMNVEV come from the germline V gene (reference sequence). With V trimmed by 6 bases and J by 3 bases, 13 bases remained unmatched. CDR3 protein: CASRRVRSSGGDYNEQFF. CDR3 coding DNA: TGTGCCAGCAGGCGTGTCCGAAGTAGCGGGGGGGACTACAATGAGCAGTTCTTC.

This chain joins TRBV7-2 and TRBJ2-7; TRBD2 aligns across 10 bases. Germline CDR1 is SGHTA and CDR2 is FQGNSA. V trimming: 3 bases; J trimming: 3 bases; junction bases outside the gene matches: 2. The CDR3 is made up of 14 amino acids. CDR3 loop: CASSFTSGDYEQYF. For the CDR3, the DNA is TGTGCCAGCAGCTTTACTAGCGGGGACTACGAGCAGTACTTC.

This rearrangement joins TRBV6-2 or TRBV6-3 to TRBJ2-2; the D is unclear. Trimming took off 2 bases at V and 7 bases at J, with 8 bases between the two ends. Germline assignment: CDR1 MNHEY and CDR2 SVGEGT. The CDR3 runs 13 residues. The CDR3 reads CASSYPVRGELFF. CDR3 DNA: TGTGCCAGCAGTTACCCAGTCCGCGGGGAGCTGTTTTTT.

V and J are TRBV7-8 and TRBJ2-1; a weak D match, TRBD2 (6 bases). Trimming took off 5 bases at V and 10 bases at J, with 15 bases between the two ends. Germline loops: CDR1 SGHVS, CDR2 FQNEAQ. The CDR3 has 13 amino acids. CDR3: CASSPSGVGEQFF. In DNA, the CDR3 is TGTGCCAGCAGCCCATCGGGGGTCGGAGAGCAGTTCTTC.

The chain employs TRBV6-4 and TRBJ2-7; maybe TRBD2 (6 bases). This CDR3 contains 14 residues. With 7 bases removed from V and 2 bases from J, the gap between germline ends came to 15 bases. The germline V gene encodes CDR1 MRHNA and CDR2 SNTAGT. The CDR3 DNA sequence: TGTGCCAGCAAGAGGAGGGGACCACCCTACGAGCAGTACTTC. Translating it yields CASKRRGPPYEQYF.

The chain combines TRBV5-8 with TRBJ1-2; D might be TRBD1 (5 bases). Germline V gene sequence: CDR1 SGHTS, CDR2 YDEGEE. V was pared by 4 bases and J by 5 bases, with 15 bases between. CDR3 length equals 14 residues. The CDR3 DNA sequence: TGTGCCAGCAGCCCAAGACAGTTCGGGTATGGCTACACCTTC. Protein: CASSPRQFGYGYTF.

The chain uses TRBV3-1 (or the pseudogene TRBV3-2) and TRBJ2-7; D is unclear. The CDR3 contains 14 residues. V lost 0 bases and J 2 bases, leaving 8 bases between the germline ends. Germline V gene sequence: CDR1 LGHDT, CDR2 YNNKEL (reference sequence). The CDR3: CASSQELDTYEQYF. The CDR3 nucleotides read TGTGCCAGCAGCCAAGAACTTGATACCTACGAGCAGTACTTC.

The chain couples TRBV5-1 to TRBJ2-7, with 8 nucleotides matching TRBD1. CDR1 and CDR2 (germline): SGHRS, YFSETQ. CDR3 length: 14 residues. The trim removed 0 bases at V and 6 bases at J, leaving 5 bases unmatched. As DNA, the CDR3 is TGCGCCAGCAGCTTGGCCGGACAGGGTAGCGAGCAGTACTTC. Translation: CASSLAGQGSEQYF. Full variable domain (missing parts from reference TRBV5-1 and TRBJ2-7): KAGVTQTPRYLIKTRGQQVTLSCSPISGHRSVSWYQQTPGQGLQFLFEYFSETQRNKGNFPGRFSGRQFSNSRSEMNVSTLELGDSALYLCASSLAGQGSEQYFGPGTRLTVT.

This sequence joins TRBV11-3 and TRBJ2-5; TRBD2 is a possible D gene (6 bases). The CDR3 extends over 15 amino acids. V shed 6 bases and J shed 5 bases, with 19 bases lying between them. Looked up from germline, CDR1 is SGHNT and CDR2 is YENEEA. CDR3 region: CASSLEGYSLETQYF. CDR3 in DNA: TGTGCCAGCAGTCTGGAGGGCTATTCGCTGGAGACCCAGTACTTC.

There are a few counts of this clone. CDR3 protein: CASSLMGTAGGEGKLFF. CDR3 coding DNA: TGTGCCAGCAGTTTAATGGGGACCGCAGGGGGCGAAGGAAAACTGTTTTTT. V is TRBV27 and J is TRBJ1-4, with TRBD1 matching over 8 bases. V trimming: 2 bases; J trimming: 10 bases; junction bases outside the gene matches: 15. The CDR3 has 17 amino acids. In germline, CDR1 is MNHEY, CDR2 SMNVEV (reference sequence).

This clone was picked up one time. This rearrangement joins TRBV3-1 (or the pseudogene TRBV3-2) to TRBJ1-4; D is unresolved. The V and J ends lost 0 bases and 5 bases respectively, with 13 bases between them. This CDR3 spans 16 amino acids. Looked up from germline, CDR1 is LGHDT and CDR2 is YNNKEL (reference sequence). The CDR3 is CASSQDSLLSNEKLFF. CDR3 nucleotides: TGTGCCAGCAGCCAAGATAGCCTGCTCTCGAATGAAAAACTGTTTTTT.

The genes are TRBV7-9 and TRBJ2-7; 12 nucleotides match TRBD2. The CDR3 is 15 amino acids. The germline V gene encodes CDR1 SEHNR and CDR2 FQNEAQ (reference sequence). Trimming cost V 5 bases and J 1 base; bases outside gene matches: 3. CDR3 loop: CASSVTSGGSYEQYF. The DNA for the CDR3 is TGTGCCAGCAGCGTGACTAGCGGGGGATCCTACGAGCAGTACTTC.

This clone was found once. The V call is TRBV7-9, the J call TRBJ2-5; no reliable D call. CDR1 SEHNR and CDR2 FQNEAQ come from the germline V gene (reference sequence). Trimming removed 3 bases from V and 5 bases from J, with 7 bases in between. The CDR3 has 12 amino acids. The CDR3 protein is CASSLMRETQYF. CDR3 bases: TGTGCCAGCAGCTTGATGAGGGAGACCCAGTACTTC.

V gene TRBV14 combines with J gene TRBJ1-6, with D tentatively TRBD1 (6 bases). CDR1 SGHDN and CDR2 FVKESK come from the germline V gene. This CDR3 is 17 amino acids long. V was trimmed by 0 bases and J by 3 bases, leaving 12 bases between them. CDR3 bases: TGTGCCAGCAGCCAAGATGAGGGGGACCTCTATAATTCACCCCTCCACTTT. Its translation is CASSQDEGDLYNSPLHF.

This rearrangement joins TRBV5-6 to TRBJ2-3, with 10 positions matching TRBD2. The CDR3 extends over 15 amino acids. Germline trimming cut 4 bases from V and 0 bases from J; bases unmatched to any gene: 2. Germline V gene lookup returns CDR1 SGHDT and CDR2 YYEEEE. Here the CDR3 reads CASSGTSDSTDTQYF. CDR3 in DNA: TGTGCCAGCAGCGGGACTAGCGATAGCACAGATACGCAGTATTTT.

This rearrangement joins TRBV6-1 to TRBJ2-2; a possible D gene is TRBD2 (5 bases). This CDR3 spans 17 amino acids. Trimming took 0 bases from V and 3 from J, leaving 14 bases between them. Germline loops: CDR1 MNHNS, CDR2 SASEGT. CDR3: CASSEAWALGDTGELFF. The CDR3 nucleotides are TGTGCCAGCAGTGAAGCGTGGGCTCTCGGGGACACCGGGGAGCTGTTTTTT.

CDR3 in amino acids: CASSEKTGDGYTF. The DNA of the CDR3 is TGTGCCAGCAGTGAAAAGACAGGGGATGGCTACACCTTC. This chain links TRBV6-1 with TRBJ1-2, with 8 bases identical to TRBD1. Trimming took 2 bases from V and 6 from J; bases not matched to a gene: 2. Germline lookup yields CDR1 MNHNS and CDR2 SASEGT. The CDR3 has 13 residues.

CDR3 sequence: CAWSVTPGEQYF. CDR3 nucleotide sequence: TGTGCCTGGAGTGTAACTCCGGGCGAGCAGTACTTC. This chain uses TRBV30 with TRBJ2-7; D unclear. This CDR3 has 12 residues. V shed 0 bases and J shed 6 bases, with 9 bases lying between them. In germline, CDR1 is GTSNPN, CDR2 SVGIG (reference sequence).

About this clone itself: The junction departs from the called germline gene at one end, perhaps through a read error. The chain links TRBV25-1 to TRBJ2-5, with D possibly TRBD2 on 5 matching bases. The CDR3 covers 12 residues. Germline CDR1 MGHDK, CDR2 SYGVNS. CDR3: CASKRAGRIMDF. For the CDR3, the DNA is TGTGCCAGCAAGAGGGCAGGACGGATCATGGACTTC.

The rearrangement joins TRBV6-5 to TRBJ1-2; no clear D. Trimming took off 6 bases at V and 3 bases at J, with 11 bases between the two ends. This CDR3 is built from 13 residues. Per the germline V gene, CDR1 is MNHEY and CDR2 is SVGAGI. CDR3 coding DNA: TGTGCCAGCAGCCCCGGTGCGGACTATGGCTACACCTTC. Its protein product is CASSPGADYGYTF.

The chain uses TRBV9 and TRBJ2-2; 7 bases agree with TRBD1. The CDR3 is 14 residues long. J was trimmed by 6 bases and V by 0 bases; bases with no gene match: 2. Germline CDR1 SGDLS, CDR2 YYNGEE. The DNA of the CDR3 is TGTGCCAGCAGCGTAGAGACAGGGCCCGGGGAGCTGTTTTTT. Translated: CASSVETGPGELFF.